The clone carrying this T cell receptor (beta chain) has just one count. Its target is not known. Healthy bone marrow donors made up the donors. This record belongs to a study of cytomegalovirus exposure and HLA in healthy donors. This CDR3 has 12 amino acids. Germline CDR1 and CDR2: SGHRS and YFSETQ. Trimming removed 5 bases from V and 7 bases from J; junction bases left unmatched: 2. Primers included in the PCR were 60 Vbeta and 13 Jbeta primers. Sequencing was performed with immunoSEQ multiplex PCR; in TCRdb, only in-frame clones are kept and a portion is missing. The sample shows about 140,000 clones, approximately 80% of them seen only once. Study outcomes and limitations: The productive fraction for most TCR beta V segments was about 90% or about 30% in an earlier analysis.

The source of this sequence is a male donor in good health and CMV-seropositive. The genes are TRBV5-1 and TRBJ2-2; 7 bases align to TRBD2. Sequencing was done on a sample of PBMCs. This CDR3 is CASRPGGGELFF. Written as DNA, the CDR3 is TGCGCCAGCAGGCCGGGGGGCGGGGAGCTGTTTTTT.